The present entry profiles one TCR beta chain with its context. Its antigen is not known. Generated by immunoSEQ multiplex PCR, the TCRdb table keeps only in-frame clones and is missing some. Of under 90,000 clones in the sample, under 90% are singletons; the top ten hold 1.3%. These data originate in a study of T cell responses to AZD1222 COVID-19 vaccine. Findings and limits, study-wide: Reportedly, nearly half of unique spike TCRs recognized epitopes outside B.1.351/B.1.1.7 mutations. Donor demographics were predominantly white British with a female majority; clonal diversity may be underestimated. Repertoire collection took place solely once the T cell response had peaked.

V dropped 4 bases and J dropped 0; count of bases not matched to a gene: 9. The CDR3 has 18 amino acids. Germline V gene data show CDR1 as LNHDA and CDR2 as SQIVND (reference sequence). The sequenced sample was peripheral blood, obtained 28 days after the second AZD1222 dose. The clonotype was recovered from an adult who received the AZD1222 COVID-19 vaccine. This chain joins TRBV19 and TRBJ2-5, with 12 bases identical to TRBD2. The chain's CDR3 is CASSTRLAGELYQETQYF. The CDR3 bases are TGTGCCAGTAGTACCCGACTAGCGGGGGAACTGTACCAAGAGACCCAGTACTTC.